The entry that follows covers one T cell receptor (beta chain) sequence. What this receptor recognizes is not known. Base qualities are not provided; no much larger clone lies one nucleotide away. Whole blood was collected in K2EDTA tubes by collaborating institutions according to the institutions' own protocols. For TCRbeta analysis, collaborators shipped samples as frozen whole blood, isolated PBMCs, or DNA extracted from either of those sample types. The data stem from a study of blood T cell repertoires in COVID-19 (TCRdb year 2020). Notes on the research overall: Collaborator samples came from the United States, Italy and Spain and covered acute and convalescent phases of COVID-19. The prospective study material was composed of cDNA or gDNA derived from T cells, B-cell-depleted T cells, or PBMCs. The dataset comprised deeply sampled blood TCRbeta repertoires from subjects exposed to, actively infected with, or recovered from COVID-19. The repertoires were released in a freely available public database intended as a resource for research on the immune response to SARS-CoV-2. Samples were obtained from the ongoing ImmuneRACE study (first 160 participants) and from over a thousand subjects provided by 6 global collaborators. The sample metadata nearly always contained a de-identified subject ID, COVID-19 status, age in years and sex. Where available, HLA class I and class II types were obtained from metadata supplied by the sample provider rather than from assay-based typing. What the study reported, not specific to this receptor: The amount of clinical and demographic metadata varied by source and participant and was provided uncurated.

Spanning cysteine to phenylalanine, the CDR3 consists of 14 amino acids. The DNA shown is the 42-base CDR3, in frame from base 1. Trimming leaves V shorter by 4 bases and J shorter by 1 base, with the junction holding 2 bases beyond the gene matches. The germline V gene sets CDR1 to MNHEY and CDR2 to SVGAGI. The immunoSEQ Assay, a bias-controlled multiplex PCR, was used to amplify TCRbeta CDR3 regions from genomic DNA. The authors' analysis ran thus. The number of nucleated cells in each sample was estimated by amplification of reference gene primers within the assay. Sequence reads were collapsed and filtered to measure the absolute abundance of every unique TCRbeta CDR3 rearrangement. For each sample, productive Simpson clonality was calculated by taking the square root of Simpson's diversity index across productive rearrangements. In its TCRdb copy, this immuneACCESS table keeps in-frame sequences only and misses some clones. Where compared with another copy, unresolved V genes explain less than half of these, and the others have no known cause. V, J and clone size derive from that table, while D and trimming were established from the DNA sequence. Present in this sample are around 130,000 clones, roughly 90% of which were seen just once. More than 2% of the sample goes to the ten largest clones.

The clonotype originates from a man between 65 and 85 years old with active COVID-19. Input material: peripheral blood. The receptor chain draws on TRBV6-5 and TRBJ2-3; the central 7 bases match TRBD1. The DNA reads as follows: TGTGCCAGCAGTTTTACAGGGGGCACAGATACGCAGTATTTT. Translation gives CASSFTGGTDTQYF.